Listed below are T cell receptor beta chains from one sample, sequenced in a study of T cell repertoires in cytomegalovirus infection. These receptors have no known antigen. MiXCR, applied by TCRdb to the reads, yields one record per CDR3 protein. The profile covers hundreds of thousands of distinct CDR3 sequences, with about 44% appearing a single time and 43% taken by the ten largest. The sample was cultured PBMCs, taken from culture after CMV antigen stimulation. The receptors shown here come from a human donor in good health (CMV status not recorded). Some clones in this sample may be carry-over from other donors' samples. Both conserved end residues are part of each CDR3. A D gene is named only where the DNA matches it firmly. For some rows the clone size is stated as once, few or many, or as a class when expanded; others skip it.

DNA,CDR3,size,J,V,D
TGTGCCACCCCTGGGAACAGTCTAAATGGCTACACCTTC,CATPGNSLNGYTF,.,TRBJ1-2,TRBV19,.
TGTGCCAGCAGCTTAGAGCAACCAGGGAACTCACCCCTCCACTTT,CASSLEQPGNSPLHF,few,TRBJ1-6,TRBV7-2,.
TGTGCCAGCAGCAAACAGGGGGCGAGCAATCAGCCCCAGCATTTT,CASSKQGASNQPQHF,many,TRBJ1-5,TRBV7-2,TRBD1
TGTGCCAGCAGTTACCCGCCAAGGGGAAAGTACGAGCAGTACTTC,CASSYPPRGKYEQYF,few,TRBJ2-7,TRBV6-2/TRBV6-3,.
TGCAGTGCTAGAGTGATAGGCCGGGATACGCAGTATTTT,CSARVIGRDTQYF,.,TRBJ2-3,TRBV20-1,.
TGTGCCAGCAGCTTGTGGACTAGCGTCGACACCGGGGAGCTGTTTTTT,CASSLWTSVDTGELFF,few,TRBJ2-2,TRBV7-8,TRBD2
TGTGCCAGCAGCTTATCGGGGGCCAGGGTGCAGTTCTTC,CASSLSGARVQFF,few,TRBJ2-1,TRBV11-3,.
TGTGCCAGCAGCCAGGGGCAGGGGATAGCCAAAAACATTCAGTACTTC,CASSQGQGIAKNIQYF,once,TRBJ2-4,TRBV11-2,.
TGTGCCAGCAGCTTATTGGTCAGCAACTTCCTGAGCTCCTACAATGAGCAGTTCTTC,CASSLLVSNFLSSYNEQFF,.,TRBJ2-1,TRBV7-3,.
TGTGCCAGCAGCTCCGACGATACGCAGTATTTT,CASSSDDTQYF,many,TRBJ2-3,TRBV7-2,.
TGTGCCAGCACCAAGGGCCTGGGACAGGGGGCGACCGGGGAGCTGTTTTTT,CASTKGLGQGATGELFF,once,TRBJ2-2,TRBV6-2/TRBV6-3,TRBD1
TGTGCCAGTCGATGGGGACTGAACACTGAAGCTTTCTTT,CASRWGLNTEAFF,few,TRBJ1-1,TRBV28,.
TGTGCCAGCAGCTTGGACAGGGGGTTCGATCAGCCCCAGCATTTT,CASSLDRGFDQPQHF,few,TRBJ1-5,TRBV7-9,TRBD1